This T cell receptor (beta chain) was captured in a study of cytomegalovirus exposure and HLA in healthy donors. Germline assignment: CDR1 LNHDA and CDR2 SQIVND (reference sequence). CDR3 size: 14 residues. V dropped 3 bases and J dropped 4 bases, with 13 bases sitting between them. On this clone itself: Antigen: not known.

Overall study results and limits: A few V segments could not be told apart, such as TRBV6-2 and TRBV6-3, and were left out. The study labeled 164 TCR beta chains cytomegalovirus-associated.

With 60 Vbeta and 13 Jbeta primers, the PCR was carried out. Authors' processing steps: Later, an analysis found tens of millions of unique TCR beta chains, and approximately 10 million of these were shared. TCRdb's table, derived via immunoSEQ multiplex PCR, lists solely in-frame clones and lacks some. V and J calls and clone size are copied from that table; D and trimming were computed from the DNA. The data contain about 140,000 clones, 70% to 85% of them singletons. J is TRBJ2-7 and V is TRBV19; a weak D match, TRBD2 (6 bases). Specimen: PBMCs. The source of this sequence is a middle-aged man in good health and CMV-seropositive. The CDR3 reads CASSMRGEPYEQYF. The CDR3 coding sequence is TGTGCCAGTAGTATGCGCGGGGAACCATACGAGCAGTACTTC. Full variable domain (rest looked up from reference TRBV19 and TRBJ2-7): DGGITQSPKYLFRKEGQNVTLSCEQNLNHDAMYWYRQDPGQGLRLIYYSQIVNDFQKGDIAEGYSVSREKKESFPLTVTSAQKNPTAFYLCASSMRGEPYEQYFGPGTRLTVT.